This T cell receptor beta chain appears in the sequencing data of a study of CD8 T cells in Susac syndrome (dated by TCRdb to the late 2010s). Concerning the study at large: Of the Susac syndrome patients who were sequenced, 8 or 9 were in clinical remission while more than five had clinically active disease. At blood withdrawal, Susac syndrome patients were either therapy-naive, taking corticosteroids (in some cases with IVIg as well), or taking IVIg alone. Repertoire sequencing was used to test whether CD8+ T cell activation and differentiation in Susac syndrome was antigen driven.

RNA was extracted using the RNeasy kit, and roughly 0.5 to 1 microgram was reverse transcribed with random hexamers. TCR beta CDR3 regions were amplified with the immunoSEQ multiplex PCR assay covering 54 Vbeta and 13 Jbeta segments. To correct PCR amplification bias, a synthetic template baseline was used for both primer optimization and computational correction. Per the authors' processing: Reads were annotated to V, D and J genes according to IMGT and were analyzed with immunoSEQ Analyzer, with only productive sequences retained. Clonality was computed as one minus Shannon entropy normalized by log2 of the number of productive unique sequences. For each patient and control, public and private clones were evaluated among the 100 most prevalent clones. Clones were defined as Susac-specific if absent from the healthy and MS cohorts, from under 1,200 published viral clones and from other ImmuneACCESS disease sequences. TCRdb trimmed public reads at Q25 via fastp, called clones via MiXCR and kept in-frame beta chains. Rows matching on CDR3 protein sequence are summarized as one entry with the most common DNA and genes. What appears here as the V and J calls and clone size reflects TCRdb's work, not the paper's. The sample table shows over 120,000 distinct CDR3 sequences, and around 93% are seen once. The ten top clones hold 0.13% to 0.15% of the sample.

Overall study outcomes, separate from this receptor: The study acknowledged that relatively few individuals were included in the TCR sequencing and HLA analysis. In patients with Susac syndrome, the CD4+ T cell repertoire showed no detectable clonal expansion.

Note on this clonotype: The clone's antigen remains unknown. The record has no base qualities; no much larger clone is one base away.

CDR1 DFQATT and CDR2 SNEGSKA were looked up in the germline V gene (reference sequence). Measured from the cysteine to the phenylalanine, the CDR3 is 14 residues long. The sequence is cut down to CDR3 DNA, 42 bases in frame from base 1. Relative to germline, V is 0 bases shorter and J is 4 bases shorter, with 12 bases between their ends. Peripheral blood CD8+ and CD4+ T cells from healthy donors, Susac syndrome patients and multiple sclerosis patients were profiled by high-throughput TCR beta sequencing. The Susac syndrome patients fulfilled recently defined diagnostic criteria for either definite or probable disease. Bulk CD8+ and CD4+ T cells were purified by magnetic negative isolation, whereas CD8+ TEMRA cells were enriched by FACS. Blood was drawn into EDTA tubes, processed within 24 hours, and PBMCs were isolated by density gradient centrifugation. PBMCs intended for TCR sequencing were frozen in liquid nitrogen and were later thawed in a 37 degrees C water bath. The sorted or isolated CD4+, CD8+ and CD8+ TEMRA cells reached a purity of at least 90%.

The chain is encoded by TRBV20-1 joined to TRBJ1-2; no confident D gene assignment can be made. The clonotype originates from a human donor with Susac syndrome. The sample consisted of CD4+ T cells from PBMCs. The CDR3 corresponds to CSARDFRTGYGYTF. The nucleotide sequence is TGCAGTGCTAGAGACTTCAGGACGGGCTATGGCTACACCTTC.